Below, 5 T cell receptor beta chains from the same sample are listed, as sequenced in a study of blood T cell repertoires in COVID-19 (dated by TCRdb to about 2020). The library was built by means of the immunoSEQ multiplex PCR assay. TCRdb provides this immuneACCESS table in a form limited to in-frame rearrangements. Some clones are lacking; in checked studies, under half of them reflect an unresolved V gene, and why the rest are absent is not known. The sample table records about 180,000 clones; approximately 83% of these occur just once. 8% to 10% of the sample belongs to the ten largest clones. The sample consisted of peripheral blood. Every receptor here comes from a man in his forties or fifties with active or convalescent COVID-19.

The rearrangement uses TRBV28 and TRBJ2-7; D remains ambiguous. The germline CDR1 and CDR2 sequences are MDHEN and SYDVKM. CDR3 size: 15 residues. With 6 bases removed from V and 3 bases from J, the gap between germline ends came to 18 bases. CDR3 sequence (DNA): TGTGCCAGCAGCCTCCTACCCCATAGTGGCTACGAGCAGTACTTC. Translated, it gives CASSLLPHSGYEQYF. Full variable domain (missing parts from reference TRBV28 and TRBJ2-7): DVKVTQSSRYLVKRTGEKVFLECVQDMDHENMFWYRQDPGLGLRLIYFSYDVKMKEKGDIPEGYSVSREKKERFSLILESASTNQTSMYLCASSLLPHSGYEQYFGPGTRLTVT.

The V gene is TRBV16, the J gene TRBJ2-3; 13 bases match TRBD2. The CDR3 sequence is 16 residues long. The germline V gene has CDR1 KGHSY and CDR2 FQNENV. V shed 2 bases and J 2 bases; nucleotides not matched to a gene: 1. DNA of the CDR3: TGTGCCAGCAGCCAAGGACTAGCGGGGGCCACAGATACGCAGTATTTT. It translates to CASSQGLAGATDTQYF.

This CDR3 reads CASSSIRDRVSPLHF. CDR3 DNA: TGTGCCAGCAGCTCAATCCGGGACAGGGTTTCACCCCTCCACTTT. The J gene is TRBJ1-6, the V gene TRBV5-6, with 9 positions matching TRBD1. Trimming took 3 bases from V and 9 from J; bases not matched to a gene: 7. This CDR3 has 15 residues. Germline CDR1 SGHDT, CDR2 YYEEEE.

The rearrangement joins TRBV6-5 to TRBJ1-3; D gene unclear. CDR1 is MNHEY and CDR2 is SVGAGI in the germline V gene. V lost 7 bases to trimming and J lost 4 bases, with 8 bases between them. CDR3 size: 12 residues. The CDR3 nucleotides read TGTGCCAGCATCAGTATAGGAAACACCATATATTTT. Its translation: CASISIGNTIYF.

The chain is built from TRBV3-1 (or the pseudogene TRBV3-2) and TRBJ1-3; D not certain. This CDR3 spans 12 amino acids. The ends were cut back, 1 base at V and 8 bases at J, with 6 bases in the middle. The germline V gene encodes CDR1 LGHDT and CDR2 YNNKEL (reference sequence). The CDR3 sequence: CASSQGVYTIYF. CDR3 DNA: TGTGCCAGCAGCCAAGGCGTATACACCATATATTTT.